The 32 T cell receptor beta chains below come from one sample, sequenced in a study of beta chain features in type 1 diabetes. As every portion of the isolated RNA was reverse transcribed, the sequencing read expressed TCRB transcripts. Assay: immunoSEQ multiplex PCR; the TCRdb copy retains only in-frame clones and omits some. Among approximately 280,000 clones listed, roughly 15% were seen once. The antigens for these receptors are not known. Points from the study as a whole: Shortening of TCRB CDR3s, moderate but significant, appeared in all four CD4+ subsets of Type 1 diabetes patients.

Sequenced input: naive CD4+ T cells from blood. These receptors all stem from a young man with type 1 diabetes.

The chain combines TRBV5-1 with TRBJ2-2; TRBD2 is a possible D gene (6 bases). V was shortened by 0 bases and J by 0 bases, with 15 bases between the two germline ends. Germline V gene data show CDR1 as SGHRS and CDR2 as YFSETQ. This CDR3 is built from 18 residues. The CDR3 nucleotides read TGCGCCAGCAGCTTGGAAGCTTGGGGGACTTCGAACACCGGGGAGCTGTTTTTT. Encoded protein: CASSLEAWGTSNTGELFF.

The rearrangement joins TRBV6-5 to TRBJ2-1, with D possibly matching TRBD1 (6 bases). Trimming pared 7 bases from V and 9 bases from J, leaving 16 bases between. CDR3 length equals 13 residues. The V gene's germline CDR1 is MNHEY and CDR2 SVGAGI. CDR3 nucleotide sequence: TGTGCCAGCACCGCCTCCAGGGACACTGAGCAGTTCTTC. Translating it yields CASTASRDTEQFF.

The J gene is TRBJ2-7, the V gene TRBV7-9, with 8 bases lining up with TRBD2. CDR1 is SEHNR and CDR2 is FQNEAQ in the germline V gene (reference sequence). The J segment lost 0 bases and the V segment lost 5 bases, leaving 12 bases of the junction unmatched. This CDR3 is 17 amino acids long. This CDR3 reads CASSNPSGGRISYEQYF. The CDR3 DNA reads TGTGCCAGCAGCAACCCGTCGGGGGGGCGGATCTCCTACGAGCAGTACTTC.

This clone was seen only once. The chain couples TRBV11-2 to TRBJ2-5, with TRBD2 identical over 8 bases. Germline V gene data show CDR1 as SGHAT and CDR2 as FQNNGV. The trim removed 1 base at V and 2 bases at J, leaving 6 bases unmatched. This CDR3 region has 16 residues. The CDR3 DNA reads as TGTGCCAGCAGCTTAGGATCGTCGGGGGGGCAAGAGACCCAGTACTTC. Translated: CASSLGSSGGQETQYF.

Only a few counts were recorded for this clone. The gene calls are TRBV30 and TRBJ2-7; 11 nucleotides agree with TRBD2. V was clipped by 4 bases and J by 3 bases; unmatched bases: 5. The CDR3 consists of 14 residues. Germline V gives CDR1 GTSNPN, CDR2 SVGIG (reference sequence). CDR3 DNA sequence: TGTGCCTGGACTGGGACTAGCGGAAACTACGAGCAGTACTTC. As protein: CAWTGTSGNYEQYF.

The chain couples TRBV5-1 to TRBJ2-5, with D unresolved. V was clipped by 0 bases and J by 1 base, with 10 bases between them. Looked up from germline, CDR1 is SGHRS and CDR2 is YFSETQ. The CDR3 loop spans 15 amino acids. For the CDR3, the DNA is TGCGCCAGCAGCTTGGATTTGCGGATCCAAGAGACCCAGTACTTC. This gives the protein CASSLDLRIQETQYF. Looking up the rest from reference TRBV5-1 and TRBJ2-5 gives the full variable domain: KAGVTQTPRYLIKTRGQQVTLSCSPISGHRSVSWYQQTPGQGLQFLFEYFSETQRNKGNFPGRFSGRQFSNSRSEMNVSTLELGDSALYLCASSLDLRIQETQYFGPGTRLLVL.

This chain connects TRBV11-2 to TRBJ2-1, with no clear D. This CDR3 spans 14 amino acids. With 3 bases removed from V and 0 bases from J, the gap between germline ends came to 6 bases. Germline V CDR1 and CDR2: SGHAT, FQNNGV. CDR3 nucleotide sequence: TGTGCCAGCAGCTTCTGGAGCTCCTACAATGAGCAGTTCTTC. Translated, it gives CASSFWSSYNEQFF.

The chain joins TRBV10-3 to TRBJ2-3; D remains ambiguous. V lost 2 bases to trimming and J lost 2 bases, with 8 bases between them. Germline V gene lookup returns CDR1 ENHRY and CDR2 SYGVKD. This CDR3 has 14 residues. CDR3 in DNA: TGTGCCATCAGTGAGGAGAGGTCCACAGATACGCAGTATTTT. It translates to CAISEERSTDTQYF.

V and J are TRBV25-1 and TRBJ2-3; D not certain. Trimming took 5 bases from V and 0 from J, leaving 9 bases between them. Germline V gene sequence: CDR1 MGHDK, CDR2 SYGVNS. The length of the CDR3 is 14 residues. CDR3 sequence (DNA): TGTGCCAGCAGTCCGAGACTGAGCACAGATACGCAGTATTTT. Protein sequence: CASSPRLSTDTQYF.

This clone showed up just a few times. This chain joins TRBV5-1 and TRBJ2-2; 13 nucleotides match TRBD2. Germline CDR1 and CDR2: SGHRS and YFSETQ. V was pared by 4 bases and J by 5 bases, with 2 bases of the junction left unmatched. The CDR3 loop spans 15 amino acids. Here the CDR3 reads CASSRGLAGTGELFF. The CDR3 DNA reads TGCGCCAGCAGCAGGGGACTAGCGGGGACCGGGGAGCTGTTTTTT.

In its sample, this clone was seen a few times. The genes are TRBV9 and TRBJ2-1, with a weak D call TRBD2 (6 bases). The ends were cut back, 0 bases at V and 5 bases at J, with 9 bases in the middle. The CDR3 is made up of 14 amino acids. CDR1 and CDR2 (germline): SGDLS, YYNGEE. In DNA form, the CDR3 reads TGTGCCAGCAGCGTAGGTGCGGGGCACAATGAGCAGTTCTTC. Protein sequence: CASSVGAGHNEQFF.

The V gene is TRBV6-5, the J gene TRBJ1-1; unclear D gene. Germline V gives CDR1 MNHEY, CDR2 SVGAGI. This CDR3 has 14 amino acids. Trimming stripped 6 bases from V and 1 base from J, with 12 bases between. In DNA form, the CDR3 reads TGTGCCAGCAGCAGAAGAACAGCGAACACTGAAGCTTTCTTT. Translated: CASSRRTANTEAFF.

The chain carries TRBV5-6 and TRBJ2-2; D possibly corresponds to TRBD1 (5 bases). The V and J ends lost 0 bases and 2 bases respectively, with 11 bases between them. This CDR3 has 16 amino acids. Germline V lookup: CDR1 SGHDT, CDR2 YYEEEE. The CDR3 sequence is CASSLAAGFNTGELFF. In nucleotides, the CDR3 is TGTGCCAGCAGCTTGGCCGCAGGGTTCAACACCGGGGAGCTGTTTTTT.

This clone has just a few counts. V usage is TRBV6-5 and J usage is TRBJ2-2; the D gene is possibly TRBD1 (5 bases). In germline, CDR1 is MNHEY, CDR2 SVGAGI. Trimming left V 0 bases short and J 6 bases short, with 14 bases between. The length of the CDR3 is 16 residues. CDR3 bases: TGTGCCAGCAGTTACTCTTTGTCAGGGCAGTCCGGGGAGCTGTTTTTT. Protein sequence: CASSYSLSGQSGELFF.

The CDR3 region is CASRASGYSTDTQYF. The DNA for the CDR3 is TGTGCCAGCAGAGCTAGCGGGTATAGCACAGATACGCAGTATTTT. This rearrangement joins TRBV28 to TRBJ2-3; TRBD2 aligns across 8 bases. This CDR3 contains 15 residues. Germline V CDR1 and CDR2: MDHEN, SYDVKM. J gave up 0 bases and V 6 bases, and 5 bases lay outside the gene matches.

The V and J genes are TRBV7-9 and TRBJ1-6; D is uncertain. V was clipped by 1 base and J by 7 bases, with 5 bases between them. CDR3 length: 13 residues. Germline V lookup: CDR1 SEHNR, CDR2 FQNEAQ (reference sequence). CDR3 amino acids: CASSLELNSPLHF. For the CDR3, the DNA is TGTGCCAGCAGCTTAGAACTGAATTCACCCCTCCACTTT.

This clone was seen more than once but under ten times. This chain uses TRBV6-1 with TRBJ2-1; the D is unclear. The CDR3 contains 12 residues. CDR1 and CDR2 (germline): MNHNS, SASEGT. Between the trimmed V and J ends, which lost 6 bases and 5 bases, there was a span of 8 bases. The CDR3 reads CASRLADNEQFF. CDR3 DNA sequence: TGTGCCAGCAGACTCGCCGACAATGAGCAGTTCTTC.

In its sample, this clone was seen a few times. The chain employs TRBV27 and TRBJ2-5; the match to TRBD2 covers 11 bases. The ends lost 7 bases at V and 1 base at J; junction bases unmatched: 5. Germline V CDR1 and CDR2: MNHEY, SMNVEV (reference sequence). The CDR3 extends over 15 amino acids. The CDR3 DNA follows: TGTGCCAGCACCCTAGCGGGGGGCCGCCAAGAGACCCAGTACTTC. It encodes CASTLAGGRQETQYF.

This clone was seen a few times. Other DNA sequences from this sample encode an identical CDR3 as well. The V call is TRBV4-2, the J call TRBJ2-2; TRBD2 aligns across 13 bases. The length of the CDR3 is 17 residues. Germline V CDR1 and CDR2: LGHNA, YNFKEQ. The trim removed 3 bases at V and 3 bases at J, leaving 4 bases unmatched. CDR3 in amino acids: CASSHPGLAGDTGELFF. The CDR3 bases are TGTGCCAGCAGCCATCCCGGACTAGCGGGAGACACCGGGGAGCTGTTTTTT.

This sequence joins TRBV28 and TRBJ2-1, with D perhaps matching TRBD1 (6 bases). Germline loops: CDR1 MDHEN, CDR2 SYDVKM. V lost 2 bases, J lost 8 bases, and 13 bases lay in between. CDR3 length equals 14 residues. The CDR3 is CASSLAVAGDEQFF. The CDR3, as DNA: TGTGCCAGCAGTTTAGCCGTGGCAGGGGATGAGCAGTTCTTC.

The sample holds a few counts of this clone. This sequence joins TRBV7-2 and TRBJ2-1; 10 bases line up with TRBD2. The length of the CDR3 is 14 residues. Per the germline V gene, CDR1 is SGHTA and CDR2 is FQGNSA. The trim removed 6 bases at V and 1 base at J, leaving 0 bases unmatched. In nucleotides, the CDR3 is TGTGCCAGCAGACTAGCGGGGTCCTACAATGAGCAGTTCTTC. It encodes CASRLAGSYNEQFF.

This rearrangement joins TRBV7-6 to TRBJ2-1, with D uncertain. This CDR3 comprises 15 residues. Germline V lookup: CDR1 SGHVS, CDR2 FNYEAQ. Trimming shortened V by 1 base and J by 1 base, and 8 bases separated the two germline ends. CDR3 protein: CASSLVASSYNEQFF. CDR3 sequence (DNA): TGTGCCAGCAGCTTAGTAGCCAGTTCCTACAATGAGCAGTTCTTC.

The rearrangement uses TRBV9 and TRBJ2-3; 7 bases align to TRBD1. Germline CDR1 reads SGDLS; CDR2 reads YYNGEE. The V segment lost 3 bases and the J segment 6 bases; nucleotides outside the gene matches: 10. This CDR3 spans 15 amino acids. CDR3 sequence: CASSDEGAGRDTQYF. The CDR3 nucleotides read TGTGCCAGCAGCGATGAGGGGGCCGGTAGGGATACGCAGTATTTT.

A few counts support this clone. The genes are TRBV15 and TRBJ2-3; D unclear. V lost 4 bases to trimming and J lost 4 bases, with 12 bases between them. Per germline, CDR1 LNHNV and CDR2 YYDKDF (reference sequence). CDR3 size: 14 residues. For the CDR3, the DNA is TGTGCCACCAGCATTTCGCACATCGCAGATACGCAGTATTTT. Encoded protein: CATSISHIADTQYF.

The chain carries TRBV10-3 and TRBJ2-4; 8 bases are a match to TRBD1. Germline V gene lookup returns CDR1 ENHRY and CDR2 SYGVKD. V gave up 6 bases and J gave up 9 bases; unmatched junction bases: 10. The CDR3 totals 14 residues. CDR3 nucleotides: TGTGCCATCAGCCTGGACAGGGAAGGGAGCATTCAGTACTTC. This codes for CAISLDREGSIQYF.

This clone was observed a handful of times. V is TRBV28 and J is TRBJ2-7; D unresolved. CDR3 length: 11 residues. With 4 bases removed from V and 6 bases from J, the gap between germline ends came to 7 bases. Germline-derived CDR1 and CDR2 are MDHEN and SYDVKM. The CDR3 here is CASSYRVEQYF. For the CDR3, the DNA is TGTGCCAGCAGTTATCGGGTCGAGCAGTACTTC.

The chain has TRBV9 and TRBJ2-4; no definite D call. Trimming stripped 1 base from V and 7 bases from J, with 12 bases between. The V gene's germline CDR1 is SGDLS and CDR2 YYNGEE. The CDR3 is 14 amino acids. The DNA for the CDR3 is TGTGCCAGCAGCGTAAGCTCAGAGAGGAACATTCAGTACTTC. Translating gives CASSVSSERNIQYF.

The chain employs TRBV7-9 and TRBJ2-5, with TRBD1 matching 8 bases. CDR1 and CDR2 (germline): SEHNR, FQNEAQ (reference sequence). CDR3 length: 14 residues. J lost 5 bases, V lost 4 bases, and 6 bases had no gene match. For the CDR3, the DNA is TGTGCCAGCAGCTACCGACAGGGGACCGAGACCCAGTACTTC. The encoded protein is CASSYRQGTETQYF.

The gene calls are TRBV18 and TRBJ2-2; the D gene is possibly TRBD1 (5 bases). V lost 0 bases and J 0 bases, leaving 8 bases between the germline ends. The CDR3 has 16 residues. Germline lookup yields CDR1 KGHSH and CDR2 LQKENI. The CDR3 sequence: CASSPPWGANTGELFF. The CDR3 coding sequence is TGTGCCAGCTCACCACCGTGGGGCGCGAACACCGGGGAGCTGTTTTTT.

The chain combines TRBV7-9 with TRBJ2-3; a possible D gene is TRBD1 (5 bases). The germline V gene has CDR1 SEHNR and CDR2 FQNEAQ (reference sequence). This CDR3 is 16 amino acids long. The V gene lost 5 bases and the J gene lost 2 bases, with 17 bases spanning the gap. The CDR3 spells CASSQNQGFHTDTQYF. CDR3 bases: TGTGCCAGCAGCCAGAACCAGGGTTTCCACACAGATACGCAGTATTTT.

This clone appeared a few times. The CDR3 DNA reads as TGTGCCAGCAGCTCCTGGACAGGCAGAACAGATACGCAGTATTTT. It codes for CASSSWTGRTDTQYF. The chain employs TRBV11-2 and TRBJ2-3; TRBD1 matches 7 bases. Germline CDR1 reads SGHAT; CDR2 reads FQNNGV. With 4 bases clipped from V and 3 bases from J, the junction kept 7 bases outside the gene matches. The CDR3 runs to 15 residues.

The chain recombines TRBV28 with TRBJ2-7, with D maybe TRBD1 (6 bases). CDR1 and CDR2 from the germline V gene are MDHEN and SYDVKM. The CDR3 sequence is 13 residues long. Trimming removed 6 bases from V and 3 bases from J, with 12 bases in between. The CDR3, as DNA: TGTGCCAGCAGCCGGGGACAACACTACGAGCAGTACTTC. Translation gives CASSRGQHYEQYF.